A selection of T cell receptor beta chains follows, all from one sample in a study of cytomegalovirus exposure and HLA in healthy donors. Method: immunoSEQ multiplex PCR; TCRdb's copy keeps in-frame clones and lacks some. The table lists about 44,000 clones. The sample consisted of PBMCs. Receptor source: a male donor in good health and CMV-seronegative. CDR3s include the opening cysteine and the closing phenylalanine or tryptophan. A D gene is named only where the DNA matches it firmly.

V	D	J	CDR3	DNA
TRBV2	.	TRBJ2-1	CASSELGGGNNEQFF	TGTGCCAGCAGTGAATTGGGGGGTGGGAATAATGAGCAGTTCTTC
TRBV6-1	TRBD1	TRBJ1-1	CASGLRQGNTEAFF	TGTGCCAGCGGGCTCCGACAGGGAAACACTGAAGCTTTCTTT
TRBV11-2	.	TRBJ1-6	CASSPLARERNSPLHF	TGTGCCAGCAGCCCTCTGGCCCGGGAACGTAATTCACCCCTCCACTTT
TRBV6-1	.	TRBJ2-2	CASRGGANTGELFF	TGTGCCAGCAGAGGGGGGGCGAACACCGGGGAGCTGTTTTTT
TRBV5-8	.	TRBJ2-7	CASSLEAGVDSYEQYF	TGTGCCAGCAGCTTGGAAGCAGGGGTCGACTCCTACGAGCAGTACTTC
TRBV7-6	TRBD2	TRBJ2-7	CASSFESQAGYEQYF	TGTGCCAGCAGCTTCGAAAGCCAAGCGGGGTACGAGCAGTACTTC
TRBV28	.	TRBJ1-1	CASSRQALNTEAFF	TGTGCCAGCAGTAGACAGGCTTTGAACACTGAAGCTTTCTTT
TRBV2	TRBD1	TRBJ1-2	CASSEMTGSGYTF	TGTGCCAGCAGTGAGATGACAGGGAGCGGCTACACCTTC
TRBV10-3	.	TRBJ1-5	CAIKEADYQPQHF	TGTGCCATCAAGGAAGCGGATTATCAGCCCCAGCATTTT
TRBV6-1	.	TRBJ2-1	CASTGGRGDYNEQFF	TGTGCCAGCACCGGTGGACGGGGAGACTACAATGAGCAGTTCTTC
TRBV5-1	TRBD1	TRBJ1-2	CASSDSGGPLGGYTF	TGCGCCAGCAGCGATTCAGGGGGCCCGCTGGGGGGCTACACCTTC
TRBV19	TRBD1	TRBJ2-3	CASSPGQPSTDTQYF	TGTGCCAGTAGCCCGGGACAGCCCTCCACAGATACGCAGTATTTT
TRBV21-1	.	TRBJ2-1	CASKTSGSLNEQFF	TGTGCCAGCAAGACTAGCGGGAGTTTAAATGAGCAGTTCTTC
TRBV5-1	TRBD2	TRBJ2-3	CASSPGLAGASDTQYF	TGCGCCAGCAGCCCAGGACTAGCGGGAGCCTCAGATACGCAGTATTTT
TRBV7-8	TRBD2	TRBJ2-2	CASSLRSGKNTGELFF	TGTGCCAGCAGCTTACGGAGCGGGAAAAACACCGGGGAGCTGTTTTTT
TRBV30	TRBD1	TRBJ1-3	CAWTGGTGNTIYF	TGTGCCTGGACAGGGGGCACTGGAAACACCATATATTTT
TRBV6-4	TRBD2	TRBJ2-3	CASSLLAGGTDTQYF	TGTGCCAGCAGTTTACTAGCGGGAGGCACAGATACGCAGTATTTT
TRBV5-1	.	TRBJ1-1	CASSIARGDTEAFF	TGCGCCAGCTCCATTGCTCGGGGGGACACTGAAGCTTTCTTT
TRBV28	TRBD2	TRBJ2-1	CARARAGRGYNEQFF	TGTGCCAGGGCCCGCGCCGGGAGGGGGTACAATGAGCAGTTCTTC
TRBV6-6	TRBD1	TRBJ1-1	CASSSTSGTANTEAFF	TGTGCCAGCAGTAGCACCTCCGGGACAGCGAACACTGAAGCTTTCTTT
TRBV5-5	.	TRBJ2-7	CASSLAGLLVPYEQYF	TGTGCCAGCAGCTTGGCCGGCTTACTAGTGCCCTACGAGCAGTACTTC
TRBV25-1	.	TRBJ1-2	CASSNQGPGGYTF	TGTGCCAGCAGTAATCAGGGGCCCGGTGGCTACACCTTC
TRBV19	.	TRBJ1-6	CASSPEDRPSLHF	TGTGCCAGTAGTCCAGAAGACAGGCCCTCCCTCCACTTT
TRBV11-3	.	TRBJ2-1	CASSLASLPSNEQFF	TGTGCCAGCAGCTTAGCATCTCTACCTTCCAATGAGCAGTTCTTC
TRBV5-1	TRBD2	TRBJ2-7	CASSPIAGPGEQYF	TGCGCCAGCAGCCCCATAGCGGGTCCCGGCGAGCAGTACTTC
TRBV11-2	.	TRBJ1-2	CASSSSQVWAAVGGYTF	TGTGCCAGCAGCTCATCCCAAGTTTGGGCAGCGGTCGGTGGCTACACCTTC
TRBV28	TRBD1	TRBJ2-5	CASRGSGTGGHEQYF	TGTGCCAGCAGAGGAAGCGGGACAGGGGGACATGAGCAGTACTTC
TRBV4-1	TRBD2	TRBJ2-1	CASSQGGLAGVDYNEQFF	TGCGCCAGCAGCCAAGGAGGACTAGCGGGAGTAGACTACAATGAGCAGTTCTTC
TRBV15	TRBD2	TRBJ2-1	CATSRAGRGYNEQFF	TGTGCCACCAGCAGAGCCGGGAGGGGGTACAATGAGCAGTTCTTC
TRBV6-1	.	TRBJ1-2	CASSAGQIYGYTF	TGTGCCAGCAGTGCCGGACAGATCTATGGCTACACCTTC
TRBV28	TRBD1	TRBJ2-3	CASSWDREGKGFTDTQYF	TGTGCCAGCAGTTGGGACAGGGAGGGGAAGGGATTCACAGATACGCAGTATTTT